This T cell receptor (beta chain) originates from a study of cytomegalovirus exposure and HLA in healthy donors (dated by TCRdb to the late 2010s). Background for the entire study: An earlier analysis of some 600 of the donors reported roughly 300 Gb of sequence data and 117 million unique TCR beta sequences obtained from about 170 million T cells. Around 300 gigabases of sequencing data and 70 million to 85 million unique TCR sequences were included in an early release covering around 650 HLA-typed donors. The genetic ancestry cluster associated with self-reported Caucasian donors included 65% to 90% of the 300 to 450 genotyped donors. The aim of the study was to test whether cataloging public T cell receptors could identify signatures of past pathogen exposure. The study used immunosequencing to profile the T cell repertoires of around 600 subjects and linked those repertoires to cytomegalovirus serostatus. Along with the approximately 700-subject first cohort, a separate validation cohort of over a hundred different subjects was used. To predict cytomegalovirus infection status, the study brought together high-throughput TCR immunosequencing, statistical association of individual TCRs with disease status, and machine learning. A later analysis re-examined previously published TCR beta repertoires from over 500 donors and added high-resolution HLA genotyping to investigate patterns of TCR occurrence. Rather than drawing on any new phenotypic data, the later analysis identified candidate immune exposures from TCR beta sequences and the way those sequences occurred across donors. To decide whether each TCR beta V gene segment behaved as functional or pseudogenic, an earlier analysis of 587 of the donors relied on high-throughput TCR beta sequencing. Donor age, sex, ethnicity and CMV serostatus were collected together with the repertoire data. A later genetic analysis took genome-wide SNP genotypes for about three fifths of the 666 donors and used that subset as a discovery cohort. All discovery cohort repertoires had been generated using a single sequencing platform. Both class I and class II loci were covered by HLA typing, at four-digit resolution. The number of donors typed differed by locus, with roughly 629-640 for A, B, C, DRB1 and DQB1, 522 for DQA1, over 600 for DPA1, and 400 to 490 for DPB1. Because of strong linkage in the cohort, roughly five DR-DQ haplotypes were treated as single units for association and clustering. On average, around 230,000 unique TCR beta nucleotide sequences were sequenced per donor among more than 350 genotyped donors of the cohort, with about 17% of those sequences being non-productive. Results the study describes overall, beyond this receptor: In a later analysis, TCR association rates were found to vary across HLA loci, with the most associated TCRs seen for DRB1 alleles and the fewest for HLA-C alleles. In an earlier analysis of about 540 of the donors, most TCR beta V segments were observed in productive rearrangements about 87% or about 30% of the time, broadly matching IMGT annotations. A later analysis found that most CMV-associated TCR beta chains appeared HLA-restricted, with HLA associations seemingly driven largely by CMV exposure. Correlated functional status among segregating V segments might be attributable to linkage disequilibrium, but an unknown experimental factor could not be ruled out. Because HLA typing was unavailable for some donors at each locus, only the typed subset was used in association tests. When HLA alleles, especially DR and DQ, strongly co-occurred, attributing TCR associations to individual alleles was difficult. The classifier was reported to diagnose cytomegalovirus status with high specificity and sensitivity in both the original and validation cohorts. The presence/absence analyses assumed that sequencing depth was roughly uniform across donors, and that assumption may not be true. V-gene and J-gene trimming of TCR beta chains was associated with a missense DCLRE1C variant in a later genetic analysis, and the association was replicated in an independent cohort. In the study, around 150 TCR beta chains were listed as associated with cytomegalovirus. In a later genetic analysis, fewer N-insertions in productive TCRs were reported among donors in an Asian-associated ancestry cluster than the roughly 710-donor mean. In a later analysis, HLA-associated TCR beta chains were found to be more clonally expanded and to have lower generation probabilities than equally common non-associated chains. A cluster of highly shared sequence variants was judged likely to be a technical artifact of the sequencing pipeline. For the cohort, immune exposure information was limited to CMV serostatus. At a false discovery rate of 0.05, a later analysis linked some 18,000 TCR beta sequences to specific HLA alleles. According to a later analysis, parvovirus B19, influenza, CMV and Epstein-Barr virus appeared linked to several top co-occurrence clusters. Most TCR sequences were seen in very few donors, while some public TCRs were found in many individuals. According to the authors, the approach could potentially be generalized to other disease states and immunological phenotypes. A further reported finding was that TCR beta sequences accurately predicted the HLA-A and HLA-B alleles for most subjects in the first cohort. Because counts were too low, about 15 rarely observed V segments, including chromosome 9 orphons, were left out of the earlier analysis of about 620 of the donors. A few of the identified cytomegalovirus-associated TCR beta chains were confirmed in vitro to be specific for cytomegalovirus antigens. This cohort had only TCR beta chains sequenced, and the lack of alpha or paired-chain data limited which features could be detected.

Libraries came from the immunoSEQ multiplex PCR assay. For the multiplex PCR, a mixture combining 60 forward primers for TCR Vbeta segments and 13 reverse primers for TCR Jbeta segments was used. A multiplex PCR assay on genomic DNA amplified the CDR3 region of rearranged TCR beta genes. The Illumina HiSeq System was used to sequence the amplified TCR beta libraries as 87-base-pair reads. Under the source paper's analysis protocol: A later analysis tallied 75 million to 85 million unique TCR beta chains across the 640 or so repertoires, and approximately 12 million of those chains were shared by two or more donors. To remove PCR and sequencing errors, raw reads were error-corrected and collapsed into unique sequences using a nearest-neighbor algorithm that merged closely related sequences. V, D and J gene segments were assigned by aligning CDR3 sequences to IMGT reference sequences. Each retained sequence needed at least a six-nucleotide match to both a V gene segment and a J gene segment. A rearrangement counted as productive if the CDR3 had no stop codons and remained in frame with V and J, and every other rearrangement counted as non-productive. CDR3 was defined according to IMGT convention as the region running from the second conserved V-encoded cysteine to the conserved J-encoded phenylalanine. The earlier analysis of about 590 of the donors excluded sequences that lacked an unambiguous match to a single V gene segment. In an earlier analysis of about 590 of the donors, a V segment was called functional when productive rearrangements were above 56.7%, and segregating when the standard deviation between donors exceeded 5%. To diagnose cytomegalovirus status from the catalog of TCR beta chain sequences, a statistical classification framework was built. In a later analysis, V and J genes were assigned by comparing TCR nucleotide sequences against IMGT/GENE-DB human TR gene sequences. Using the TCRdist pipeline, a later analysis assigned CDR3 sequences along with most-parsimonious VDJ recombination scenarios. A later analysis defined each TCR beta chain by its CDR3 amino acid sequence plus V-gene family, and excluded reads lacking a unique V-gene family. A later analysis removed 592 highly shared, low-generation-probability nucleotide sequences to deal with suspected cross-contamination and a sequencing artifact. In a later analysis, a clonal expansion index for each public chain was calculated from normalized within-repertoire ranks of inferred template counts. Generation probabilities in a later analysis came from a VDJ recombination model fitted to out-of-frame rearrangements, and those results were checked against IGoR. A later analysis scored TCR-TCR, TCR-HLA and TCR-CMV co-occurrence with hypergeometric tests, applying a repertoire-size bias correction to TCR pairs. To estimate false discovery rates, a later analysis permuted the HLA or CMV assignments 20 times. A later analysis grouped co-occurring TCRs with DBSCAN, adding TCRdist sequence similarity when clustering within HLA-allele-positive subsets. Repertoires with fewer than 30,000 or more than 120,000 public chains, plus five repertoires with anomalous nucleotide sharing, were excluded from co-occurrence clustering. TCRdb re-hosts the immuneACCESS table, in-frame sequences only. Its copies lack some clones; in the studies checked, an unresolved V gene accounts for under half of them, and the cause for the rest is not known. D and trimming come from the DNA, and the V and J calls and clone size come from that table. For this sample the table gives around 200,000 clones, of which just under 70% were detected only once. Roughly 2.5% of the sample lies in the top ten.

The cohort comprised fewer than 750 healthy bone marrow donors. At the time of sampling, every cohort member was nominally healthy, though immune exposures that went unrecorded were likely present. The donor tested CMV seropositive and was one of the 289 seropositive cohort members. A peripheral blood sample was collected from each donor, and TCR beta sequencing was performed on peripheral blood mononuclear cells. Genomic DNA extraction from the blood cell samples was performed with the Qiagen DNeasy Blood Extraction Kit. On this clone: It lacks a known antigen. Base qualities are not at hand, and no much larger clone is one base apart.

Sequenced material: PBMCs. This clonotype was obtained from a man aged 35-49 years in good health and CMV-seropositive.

The bases read TGTGCCAGCAGCTTAGTATCGGCAGGCGAGCAGTACTTC. Its coded protein is CASSLVSAGEQYF. This receptor chain uses TRBV7-2 and TRBJ2-7, with the D gene not clear enough to name. Deletion took 1 base off V and 6 bases off J, with a span of 10 bases between the germline ends. Via the germline V gene, CDR1 is SGHTA and CDR2 FQGNSA. Counted from cysteine to phenylalanine, this CDR3 has 13 amino acids. Only the CDR3 DNA stays, 39 bases, in frame from base 1.